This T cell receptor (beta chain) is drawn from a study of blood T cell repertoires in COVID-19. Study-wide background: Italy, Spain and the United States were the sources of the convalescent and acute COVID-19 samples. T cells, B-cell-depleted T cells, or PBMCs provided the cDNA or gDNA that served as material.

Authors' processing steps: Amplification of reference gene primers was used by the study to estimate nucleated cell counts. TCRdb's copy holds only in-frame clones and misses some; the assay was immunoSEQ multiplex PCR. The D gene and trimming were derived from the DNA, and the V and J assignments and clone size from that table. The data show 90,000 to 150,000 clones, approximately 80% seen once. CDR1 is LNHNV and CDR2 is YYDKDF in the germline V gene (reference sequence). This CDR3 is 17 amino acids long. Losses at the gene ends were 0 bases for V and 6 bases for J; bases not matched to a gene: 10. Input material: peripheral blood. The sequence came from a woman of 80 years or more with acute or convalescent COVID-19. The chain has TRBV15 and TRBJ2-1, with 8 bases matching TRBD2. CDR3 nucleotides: TGTGCCACCAGCAGAGAAAGAGGGACTAGGAGGGGCAATGAGCAGTTCTTC. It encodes CATSRERGTRRGNEQFF.